What follows describes a single T cell receptor beta chain. V dropped 4 bases and J dropped 1 base, with 17 bases sitting between them. The CDR3 spans 16 residues. Germline V gene lookup returns CDR1 SEHNR and CDR2 FQNEAQ (reference sequence). Authors' data handling: Amplification of reference gene primers was used by the study to estimate nucleated cell counts. The data were produced by immunoSEQ multiplex PCR, yet TCRdb's version contains in-frame clones alone and is incomplete. V and J calls and clone size are those listed in that table; D and trimming were worked out from the DNA. The sample lists over 70,000 clones; around 90% were seen once. The data originate from a study of blood T cell repertoires in COVID-19. Study-wide context: T cells, B-cell-depleted T cells, or PBMCs supplied cDNA or gDNA.

The rearrangement links TRBV7-9 to TRBJ2-7, with D possibly matching TRBD2 (5 bases). Material for sequencing was peripheral blood. The clonotype originates from a woman older than 75 with active or convalescent COVID-19. In DNA, the CDR3 is TGTGCCAGCAGCTCTGATCCGGGATCGGGGTCCTACGAGCAGTACTTC. It yields the protein CASSSDPGSGSYEQYF.